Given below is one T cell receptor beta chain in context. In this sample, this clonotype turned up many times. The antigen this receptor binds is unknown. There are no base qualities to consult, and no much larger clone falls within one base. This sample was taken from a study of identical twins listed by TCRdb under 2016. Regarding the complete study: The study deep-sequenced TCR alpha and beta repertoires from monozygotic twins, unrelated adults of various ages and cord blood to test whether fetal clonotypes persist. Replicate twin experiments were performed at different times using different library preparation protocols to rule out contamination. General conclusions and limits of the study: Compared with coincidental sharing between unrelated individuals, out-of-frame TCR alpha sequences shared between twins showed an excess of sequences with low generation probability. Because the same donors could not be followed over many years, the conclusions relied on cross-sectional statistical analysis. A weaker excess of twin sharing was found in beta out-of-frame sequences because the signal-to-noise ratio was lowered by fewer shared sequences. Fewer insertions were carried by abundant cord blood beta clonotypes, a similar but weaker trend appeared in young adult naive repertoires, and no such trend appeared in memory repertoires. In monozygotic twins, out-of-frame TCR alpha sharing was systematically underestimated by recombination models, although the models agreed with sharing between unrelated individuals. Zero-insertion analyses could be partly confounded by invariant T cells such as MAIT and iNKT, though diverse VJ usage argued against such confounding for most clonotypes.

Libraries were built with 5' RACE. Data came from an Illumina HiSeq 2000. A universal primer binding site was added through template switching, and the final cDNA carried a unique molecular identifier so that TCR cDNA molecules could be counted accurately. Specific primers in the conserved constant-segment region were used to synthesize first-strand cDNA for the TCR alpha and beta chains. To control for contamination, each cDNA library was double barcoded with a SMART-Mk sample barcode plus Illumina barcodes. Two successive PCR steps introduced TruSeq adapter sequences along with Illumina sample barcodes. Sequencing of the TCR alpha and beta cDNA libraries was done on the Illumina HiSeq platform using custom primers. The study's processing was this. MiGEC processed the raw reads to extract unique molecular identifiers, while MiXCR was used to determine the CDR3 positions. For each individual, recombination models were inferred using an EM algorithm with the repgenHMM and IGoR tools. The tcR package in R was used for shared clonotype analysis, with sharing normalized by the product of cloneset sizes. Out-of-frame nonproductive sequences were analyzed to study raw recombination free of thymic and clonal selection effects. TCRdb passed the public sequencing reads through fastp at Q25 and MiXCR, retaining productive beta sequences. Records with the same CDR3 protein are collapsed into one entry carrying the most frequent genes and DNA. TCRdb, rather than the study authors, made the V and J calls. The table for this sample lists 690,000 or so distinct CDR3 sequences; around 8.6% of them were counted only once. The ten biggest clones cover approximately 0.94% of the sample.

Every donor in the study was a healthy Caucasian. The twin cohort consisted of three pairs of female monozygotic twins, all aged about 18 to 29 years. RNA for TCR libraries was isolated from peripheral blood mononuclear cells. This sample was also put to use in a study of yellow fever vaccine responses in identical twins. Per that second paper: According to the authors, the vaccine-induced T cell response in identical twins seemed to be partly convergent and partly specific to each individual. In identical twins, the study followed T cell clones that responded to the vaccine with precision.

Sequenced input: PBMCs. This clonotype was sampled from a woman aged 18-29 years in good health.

The CDR3 is CASTPDSQETQYF. DNA sequence: TGTGCCAGCACTCCCGACAGTCAAGAGACCCAGTACTTC. The rearrangement combines TRBV2 with TRBJ2-5, and the D gene may be TRBD1, 5 bases matching. Relative to germline, V is 7 bases shorter and J is 2 bases shorter, with 11 bases between their ends. CDR1 and CDR2, per the germline V gene, are SNHLY and FYNNEI. Including cysteine and phenylalanine, the CDR3 has 13 amino acids. CDR3 DNA is the only sequence kept; it has 39 bases, read in frame from the first base.